This note documents a single T cell receptor beta chain sequence. The entry originates in a study of shared clonotypes between healthy human individuals. The method was immunoSEQ multiplex PCR; TCRdb's version includes in-frame clones alone and lacks a portion of them. The table has about 500,000 clones, roughly three quarters seen once. This receptor was taken from a woman in her thirties or forties in good health. Some clones in this sample may be carry-over from other donors' samples. Sequencing was performed on PBMCs.

The CDR3 DNA is TGTGCCAGCAGCTTATACGGGGGAGTCTCCTACAATGAGCAGTTCTTC. It translates to CASSLYGGVSYNEQFF. The chain is built from TRBV11-3 and TRBJ2-1; possibly TRBD2 for D (6 bases). The germline CDR1 and CDR2 sequences are SGHNT and YENEEA. The CDR3 contains 16 residues. V dropped 2 bases and J dropped 0 bases, with 11 bases sitting between them.